This TCR delta chain was observed in a study of gamma-delta chains in newborns, infants, children (dated by TCRdb to the late 2010s). In terms of the full investigation: According to the study title, microbial exposure causes polyclonal expansion of innate gammadelta T cells right after birth. The study investigated how microbial exposure shaped innate gammadelta T cell populations in human newborns immediately after birth.

Reading from cysteine to phenylalanine, the CDR3 counts 21 amino acids. Only CDR3 DNA is held: 63 bases, read in frame from base 1. Reading the germline V gene gives CDR1 GEAIGNYY and CDR2 EKD. V ends up 0 bases short and J 8 bases short, with an unmatched junction base count of 21. TCRdb shows the sequencer as Illumina MiSeq. With CATT, TCRdb called clones again from the public reads; duplicate DNA rows were later joined. Here the sample has approximately 12,000 delta-chain clones; around 9% occur a single time. The ten largest clones add up to approximately 3.8% of the sample. Comment on this clone: Its antigen is unknown. Base qualities are not provided; no much larger clone lies one nucleotide away.

The chain is assembled from TRDV2 and TRDJ3; 7 middle bases align to TRDD3. The TCR was taken from a child who was a newborn, infant or young child, either healthy, febrile or measles-vaccinated (not recorded which). What was sequenced was blood. The CDR3 in this case is CACDTGDLSYKLGVNTRQMFF. The DNA reads as follows: TGTGCCTGTGACACCGGGGATTTGAGCTATAAGCTGGGGGTCAACACCCGACAGATGTTTTTC.